This T cell receptor beta chain was identified during a study of vaccination and CD4 T cells after COVID-19 (dated by TCRdb to 2022 to 2024). For context, the study as a whole: Every convalescent patient had a positive nasal swab PCR test for SARS-CoV-2, with mild disease in about nine patients and severe disease in one. The convalescent cohort comprised six males and four females, including two Hispanic individuals, seven Caucasians, two Asians and one multiracial person. Each participant got two doses of either the Pfizer-BioNTech BNT162b2 vaccine (n=8) or the Moderna mRNA-1273 vaccine (n=2). Post-COVID blood samples from convalescent patients were collected a median of roughly 100 days after diagnosis, with a range of about 30 to 170 days. Post-vaccine blood samples were obtained a median of about 77 days after the second vaccine dose, with a range of about 14 to 241 days. For stimulating the cultures, overlapping spike peptide pools were used, derived from SARS-CoV-2 as well as from the common cold coronaviruses HCoV-NL63, HCoV-OC43 and HCoV-229E. Control cultures received a CEFX viral epitope pool as the positive control, an HIV-1 Nef peptide pool as the negative control, or no peptide. In 10 COVID-19 convalescent patients and a few infection-naive healthy vaccine recipients, researchers compared the spike-specific CD4+ TCR repertoire from before mRNA vaccination with the repertoire from after.

What this sample's treatment or condition label stands for: approximately nine-day PBMC culture with coronavirus spike peptide pools or control peptides (ViraFEST assay). The ViraFEST assay was used in the study, in which antigen-specific T cells were expanded with peptide pools and expanded clonotypes were subsequently identified by TCR sequencing. The convalescent patients' positive SARS-CoV-2 PCR tests fell between March and December 2020, which was before the Alpha, Beta and Delta variants emerged in the United States. Roughly 2 million PBMCs per well were cultured in IMDM with roughly 5.5% human AB serum and approximately 10 IU/ml IL-2, plus 10 ug/ml peptide pools. Half of the culture medium was replaced with fresh IL-2-containing medium on days 3 and 7. CD4+ T cells were isolated after roughly eleven days of culture through negative selection using the EasySep CD4+ T cell isolation kit. Ficoll-Paque Plus gradient centrifugation was used to isolate PBMCs from whole blood, and the isolated PBMCs were then either used fresh or cryopreserved at -140C. Culture conditions were generally each tested in triplicate wells.

Trimming leaves V shorter by 3 bases and J shorter by 5 bases, with the junction holding 9 bases beyond the gene matches. Counted from cysteine to phenylalanine, this CDR3 has 15 amino acids. The kept DNA is CDR3 alone, 45 bases in frame from the first base. The germline V gene encodes CDR1 SGHNT and CDR2 YENEEA. Here is what the overall study found, with its caveats: The median count of SARS-CoV-2-reactive clonotypes went up from approximately 20 after infection to about 40 after vaccination, although the change was not significant. Among the post-vaccine SARS-CoV-2-reactive clones in convalescent patients, a median around 86% showed up only after vaccination, which suggests vaccine-specific priming. Relatively few convalescent patients were included in the study, and early timepoints after natural infection were not analyzed. In convalescent patients, nearly all vaccine-specific clones (304 of 307) were found to be mono-reactive for SARS-CoV-2 spike rather than cross-reactive with common cold coronaviruses.

The library was built by means of PCR. DNA from cultured CD4+ T cells underwent TCR sequencing with the Oncomine TCR Beta short-read assay at the Johns Hopkins FTIC core. The QIAamp micro DNA kit was used to extract genomic DNA from the cultured CD4+ T cells. Oncomine TCR Beta libraries made from cultured CD4+ T cells were pooled using unique dual indexes and sequenced on an Illumina iSeq 100. In the original analysis: Non-productive sequences were removed, and CDR3s not starting with C, not ending with F or W, or shorter than 7 amino acids were discarded. Antigen-specific clonotypes were identified using the MANAFEST web application through comparison of peptide-stimulated wells with reference and other culture wells. Positive clones required FDR below 0.05, an odds ratio above 5, and productive frequency above 0.1% in at least two of three replicate wells. A clonotype was classed as cross-reactive if the clonotype showed significant expansion both in SARS-CoV-2 spike wells and in at least one common cold coronavirus spike condition. Using R version 3.6.1, CDR3 homology was evaluated through Levenshtein distances (stringdist) along with unrooted phylogenetic trees (ape). TCRdb's own reprocessing of the public reads used fastp at Q25 and MiXCR and kept productive beta chains. Each CDR3 protein gets just one entry, which takes the most common genes and DNA from the rows behind it. The V and J calls were determined by TCRdb, not by the authors. The sample table contains approximately 9,000 distinct CDR3 sequences; only one count was recorded for 45% to 55% of them. Clones ranked in the top ten supply roughly half of the sample.

Remarks on this clonotype: Its binding antigen is unknown. Qualities for individual bases were not recorded, and no much larger clone is one base off.

The sequence is built from TRBV11-3 and TRBJ2-7, and 8 junctional nucleotides match TRBD1. The receptor was isolated from a human donor who had recovered from COVID-19. The sequenced material came from CD4+ T cells from blood, cultured in vitro. The CDR3 sequence is CASSFPDRGKNEQYF. The bases read TGTGCCAGCAGCTTCCCCGACAGGGGAAAGAACGAGCAGTACTTC.